The TCR beta chain described here comes from a study of T-cell reconstitution after alpha-beta-depleted transplantation in children. The authors prepared the TCRbeta library with unique molecular identifiers. TCRdb reanalysed the PCR reads using MiXCR and keeps one entry per CDR3 protein. This table has 200,000 to 250,000 distinct CDR3 sequences, under 30% appearing once. The study, taken as a whole, reports: T-cell counts and diversity at one year post-transplant came mainly from newly produced T cells. Reported findings indicate that, about two months after transplant, alpha-beta T cells came from several hundred expanded clones, which were derived from non-depleted graft cells.

The CDR3 loop spans 12 amino acids. Germline CDR1 and CDR2: MDHEN and SYDVKM. Trimming shortened V by 8 bases and J by 2 bases, and 9 bases separated the two germline ends. Concerning this clonotype: The antigen is undetermined.

Material: PBMCs, mostly from graft donor cells, obtained 360 days after TCRalphabeta/CD19-depleted stem cell transplant. V usage is TRBV28 and J usage is TRBJ1-2; D is undetermined. The origin of this receptor is a female patient between 2 and 15 years old who had a stem cell transplant for congenital amegakaryocytic thrombocytopenia, so the T cells may come from the graft donor. CDR3 region: CASSSTNYGYTF. CDR3 in DNA: TGTGCCAGCTCCTCCACAAACTATGGCTACACCTTC.